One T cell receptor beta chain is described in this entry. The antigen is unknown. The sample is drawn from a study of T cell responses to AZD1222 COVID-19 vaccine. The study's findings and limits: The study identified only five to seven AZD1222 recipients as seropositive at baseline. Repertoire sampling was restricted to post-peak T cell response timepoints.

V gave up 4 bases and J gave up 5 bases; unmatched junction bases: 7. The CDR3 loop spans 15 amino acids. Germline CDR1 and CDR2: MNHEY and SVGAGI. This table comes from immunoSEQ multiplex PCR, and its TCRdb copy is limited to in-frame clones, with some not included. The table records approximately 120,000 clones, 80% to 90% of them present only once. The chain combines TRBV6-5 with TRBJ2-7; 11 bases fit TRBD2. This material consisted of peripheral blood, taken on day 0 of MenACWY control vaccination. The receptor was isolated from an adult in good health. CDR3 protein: CASSSPTSGRNEQYF. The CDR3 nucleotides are TGTGCCAGCAGTTCCCCTACTAGCGGGAGAAACGAGCAGTACTTC.